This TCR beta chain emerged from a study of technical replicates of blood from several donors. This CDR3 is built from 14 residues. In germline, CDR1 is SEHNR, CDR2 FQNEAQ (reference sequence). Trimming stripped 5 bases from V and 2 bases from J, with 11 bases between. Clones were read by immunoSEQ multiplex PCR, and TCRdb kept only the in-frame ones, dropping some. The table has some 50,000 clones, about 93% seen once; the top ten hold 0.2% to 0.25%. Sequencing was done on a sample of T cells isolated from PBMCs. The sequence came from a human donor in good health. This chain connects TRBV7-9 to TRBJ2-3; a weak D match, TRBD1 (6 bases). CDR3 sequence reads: CASSQPGATDTQYF. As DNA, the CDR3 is TGTGCCAGCAGCCAGCCAGGGGCCACAGATACGCAGTATTTT.